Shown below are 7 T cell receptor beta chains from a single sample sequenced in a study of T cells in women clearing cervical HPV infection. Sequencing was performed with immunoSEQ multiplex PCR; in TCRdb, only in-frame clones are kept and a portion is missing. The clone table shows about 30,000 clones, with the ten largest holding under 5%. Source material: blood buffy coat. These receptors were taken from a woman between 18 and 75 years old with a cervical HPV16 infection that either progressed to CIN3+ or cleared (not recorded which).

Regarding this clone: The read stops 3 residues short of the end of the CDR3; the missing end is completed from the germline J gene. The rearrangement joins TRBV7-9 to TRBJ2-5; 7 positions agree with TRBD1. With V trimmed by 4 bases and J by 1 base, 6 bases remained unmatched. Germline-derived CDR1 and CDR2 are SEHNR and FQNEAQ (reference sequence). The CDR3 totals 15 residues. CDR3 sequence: CASSYTGALQETQYF. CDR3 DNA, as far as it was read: TGTGCCAGCAGCTATACAGGGGCACTCCAAGAGACC.

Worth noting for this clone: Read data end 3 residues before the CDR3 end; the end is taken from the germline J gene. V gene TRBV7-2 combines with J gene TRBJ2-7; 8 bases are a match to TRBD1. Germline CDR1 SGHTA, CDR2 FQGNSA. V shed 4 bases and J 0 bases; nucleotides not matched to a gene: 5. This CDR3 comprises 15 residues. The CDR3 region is CASSSRDRSSYEQYF. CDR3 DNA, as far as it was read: TGTGCCAGCAGCTCCCGGGACAGGAGCTCCTACGAG. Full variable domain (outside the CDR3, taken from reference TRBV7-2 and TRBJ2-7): GAGVSQSPSNKVTEKGKDVELRCDPISGHTALYWYRQSLGQGLEFLIYFQGNSAPDKSGLPSDRFSAERTGGSVSTLTIQRTQQEDSAVYLCASSSRDRSSYEQYFGPGTRLTVT.

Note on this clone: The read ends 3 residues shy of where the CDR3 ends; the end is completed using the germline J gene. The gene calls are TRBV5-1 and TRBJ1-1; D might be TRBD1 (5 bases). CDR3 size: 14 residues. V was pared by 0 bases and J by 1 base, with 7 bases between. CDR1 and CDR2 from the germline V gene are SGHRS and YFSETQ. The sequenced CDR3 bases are TGCGCCAGCAGCTTGGCGGGGGGGAACACTGAA. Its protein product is CASSLAGGNTE. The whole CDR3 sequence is CASSLAGGNTEAFF. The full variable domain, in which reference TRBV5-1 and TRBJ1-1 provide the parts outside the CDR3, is KAGVTQTPRYLIKTRGQQVTLSCSPISGHRSVSWYQQTPGQGLQFLFEYFSETQRNKGNFPGRFSGRQFSNSRSEMNVSTLELGDSALYLCASSLAGGNTEAFFGQGTRLTVV.

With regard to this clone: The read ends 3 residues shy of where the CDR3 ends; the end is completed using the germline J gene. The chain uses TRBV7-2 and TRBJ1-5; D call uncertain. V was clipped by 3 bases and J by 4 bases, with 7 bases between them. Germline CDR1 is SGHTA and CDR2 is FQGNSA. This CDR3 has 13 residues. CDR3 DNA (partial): TGTGCCAGCAGCTTGACGGGGAATCAGCCC. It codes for CASSLTGNQP. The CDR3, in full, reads CASSLTGNQPQHF.

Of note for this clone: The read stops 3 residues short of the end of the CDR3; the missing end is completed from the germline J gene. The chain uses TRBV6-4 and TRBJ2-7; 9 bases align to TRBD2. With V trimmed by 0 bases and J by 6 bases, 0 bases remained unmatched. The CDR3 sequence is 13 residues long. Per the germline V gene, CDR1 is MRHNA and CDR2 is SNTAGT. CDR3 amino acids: CASSDSTSGEQYF. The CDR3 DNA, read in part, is TGTGCCAGCAGTGACTCGACTAGCGGCGAG.

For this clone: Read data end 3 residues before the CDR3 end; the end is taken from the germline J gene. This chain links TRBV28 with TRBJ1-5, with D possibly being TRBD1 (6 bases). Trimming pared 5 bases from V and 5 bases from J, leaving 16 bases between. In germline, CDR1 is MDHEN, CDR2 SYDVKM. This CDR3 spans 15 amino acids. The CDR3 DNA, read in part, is TGTGCCAGCAGTCAGGGGCCCCCAGCCCATCAGCCC. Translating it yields CASSQGPPAHQP. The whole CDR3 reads CASSQGPPAHQPQHF.

CDR3 sequence reads: CASSLGRGYSYEQYF. The CDR3 DNA, read in part, is TGTGCCAGCAGCTTAGGGCGGGGTTACTCCTACGAG. The chain is built from TRBV13 and TRBJ2-7; D possibly corresponds to TRBD2 (6 bases). The read gets to within 3 residues of the CDR3 end, and the germline J gene fills in the rest. Germline CDR1 PRHDT, CDR2 FYEKMQ (reference sequence). CDR3 size: 15 residues. V lost 0 bases and J lost 0, with 9 bases in between.